Sequencing of this T cell receptor (beta chain) was carried out in a study of T cells in Graves' hyperthyroidism and ophthalmopathy. Study-level background: Blood was drawn when the patient was first diagnosed and still untreated.

J was trimmed by 8 bases and V by 2 bases; bases with no gene match: 8. The CDR3 totals 15 residues. CDR1 is LGHNT and CDR2 is FRNRAP in the germline V gene. Amplification yielded TCR beta CDR3 regions, with RNA transcripts as the source. First-round RT-PCR with HTBI primers amplified the TCR CDR3 region. From the multiplex PCR reads, TCRdb called clonotypes with MiXCR, one entry per CDR3 protein. This sample has some 570,000 distinct CDR3 sequences; 12% to 15% occur once, and the top ten carry roughly 6.9%. This clonotype showed up many times. Its antigen is currently unknown. Study-wide results and limits: The model identified upcoming ophthalmopathy a median approximately six months ahead of onset. Ophthalmopathy stood apart from stable hyperthyroidism in a 13 V-J model.

The receptor was derived from a woman under 30 with Graves' ophthalmopathy. Material for sequencing was blood. The V gene is TRBV12-5, the J gene TRBJ2-7, with TRBD1 matching over 11 bases. In nucleotides, the CDR3 is TGTGCTAGTGGTTTGTCGGACAGGGGGCGGCTTCAGCAGTACTTC. It is translated as CASGLSDRGRLQQYF. The variable domain in full, with the rest retrieved from reference TRBV12-5 and TRBJ2-7, is DARVTQTPRHKVTEMGQEVTMRCQPILGHNTVFWYRQTMMQGLELLAYFRNRAPLDDSGMPKDRFSAEMPDATLATLKIQPSEPRDSAVYFCASGLSDRGRLQQYFGPGTRLTVT.